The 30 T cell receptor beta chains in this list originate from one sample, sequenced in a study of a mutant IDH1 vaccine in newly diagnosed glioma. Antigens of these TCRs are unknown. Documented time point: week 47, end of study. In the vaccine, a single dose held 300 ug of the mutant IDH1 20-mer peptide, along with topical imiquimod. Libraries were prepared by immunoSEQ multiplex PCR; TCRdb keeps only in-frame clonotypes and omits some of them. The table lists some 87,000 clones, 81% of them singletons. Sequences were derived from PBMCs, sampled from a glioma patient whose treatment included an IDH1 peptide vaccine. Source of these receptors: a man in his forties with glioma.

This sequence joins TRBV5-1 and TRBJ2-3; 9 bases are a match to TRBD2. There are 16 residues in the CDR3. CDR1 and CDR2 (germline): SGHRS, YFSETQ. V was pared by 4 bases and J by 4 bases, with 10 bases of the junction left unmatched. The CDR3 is CASSPLSGGPADTQYF. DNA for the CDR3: TGCGCCAGCAGCCCCCTAAGCGGGGGGCCTGCAGATACGCAGTATTTT. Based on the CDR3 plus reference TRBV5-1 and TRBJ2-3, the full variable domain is KAGVTQTPRYLIKTRGQQVTLSCSPISGHRSVSWYQQTPGQGLQFLFEYFSETQRNKGNFPGRFSGRQFSNSRSEMNVSTLELGDSALYLCASSPLSGGPADTQYFGPGTRLTVL.

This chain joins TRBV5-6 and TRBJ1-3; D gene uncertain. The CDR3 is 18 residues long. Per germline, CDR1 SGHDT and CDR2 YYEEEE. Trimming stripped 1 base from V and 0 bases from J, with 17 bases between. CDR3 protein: CASSLRAGFPLSGNTIYF. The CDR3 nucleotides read TGTGCCAGCAGCTTGAGGGCAGGCTTCCCCCTCTCTGGAAACACCATATATTTT.

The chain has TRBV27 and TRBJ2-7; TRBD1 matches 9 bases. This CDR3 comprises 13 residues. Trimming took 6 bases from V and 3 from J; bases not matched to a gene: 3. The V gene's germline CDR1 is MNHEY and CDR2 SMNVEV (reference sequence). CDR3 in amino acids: CASSWDRDYEQYF. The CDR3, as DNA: TGTGCCAGCAGCTGGGACAGGGACTACGAGCAGTACTTC.

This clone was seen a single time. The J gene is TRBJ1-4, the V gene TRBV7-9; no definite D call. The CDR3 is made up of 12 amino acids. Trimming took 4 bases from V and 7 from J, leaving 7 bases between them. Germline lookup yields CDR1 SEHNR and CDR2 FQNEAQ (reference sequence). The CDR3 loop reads CASSSRLEKLFF. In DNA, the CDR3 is TGTGCCAGCAGCTCTCGACTTGAAAAACTGTTTTTT. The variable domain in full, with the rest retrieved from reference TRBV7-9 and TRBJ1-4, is DTGVSQNPRHKITKRGQNVTFRCDPISEHNRLYWYRQTLGQGPEFLTYFQNEAQLEKSRLLSDRFSAERPKGSFSTLEIQRTEQGDSAMYLCASSSRLEKLFFGSGTQLSVL.

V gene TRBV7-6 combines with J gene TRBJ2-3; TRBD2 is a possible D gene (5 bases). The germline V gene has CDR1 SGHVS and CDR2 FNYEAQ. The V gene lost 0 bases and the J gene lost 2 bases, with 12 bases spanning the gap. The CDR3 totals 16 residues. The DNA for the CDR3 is TGTGCCAGCAGCTTAGCAACCCGGAGGCCCACAGATACGCAGTATTTT. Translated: CASSLATRRPTDTQYF.

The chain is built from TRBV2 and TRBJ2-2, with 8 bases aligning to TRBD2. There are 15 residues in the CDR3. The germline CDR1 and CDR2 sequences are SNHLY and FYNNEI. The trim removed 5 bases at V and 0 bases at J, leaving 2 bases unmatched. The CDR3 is CASSRAGANTGELFF. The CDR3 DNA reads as TGTGCCAGCAGTAGAGCGGGAGCGAACACCGGGGAGCTGTTTTTT.

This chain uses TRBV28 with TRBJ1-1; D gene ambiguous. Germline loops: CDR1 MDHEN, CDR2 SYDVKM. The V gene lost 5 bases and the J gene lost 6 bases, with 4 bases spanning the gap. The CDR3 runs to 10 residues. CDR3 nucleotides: TGTGCCAGCAGTGGGTCTGAAGCTTTCTTT. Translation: CASSGSEAFF.

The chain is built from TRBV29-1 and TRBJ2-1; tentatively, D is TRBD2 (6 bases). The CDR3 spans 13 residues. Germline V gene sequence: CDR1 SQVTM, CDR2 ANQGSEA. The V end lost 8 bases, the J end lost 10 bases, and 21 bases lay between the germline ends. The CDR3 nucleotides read TGCAGCATCCCCGGACTTGGGGGGTTAGAGCAGTTCTTC. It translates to CSIPGLGGLEQFF.

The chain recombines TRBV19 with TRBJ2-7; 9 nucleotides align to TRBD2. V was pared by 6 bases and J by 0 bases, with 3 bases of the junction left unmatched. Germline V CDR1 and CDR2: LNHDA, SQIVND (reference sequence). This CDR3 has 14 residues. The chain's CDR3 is CASRSSGSSYEQYF. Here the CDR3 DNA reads TGTGCCAGTAGAAGTAGCGGGAGCTCCTACGAGCAGTACTTC.

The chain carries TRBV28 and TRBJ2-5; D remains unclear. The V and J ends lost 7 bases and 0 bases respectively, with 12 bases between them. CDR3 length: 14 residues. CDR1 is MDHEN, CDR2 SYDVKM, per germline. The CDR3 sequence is CASTPFGHQETQYF. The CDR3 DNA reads TGTGCCAGCACCCCGTTCGGGCACCAAGAGACCCAGTACTTC.

CDR3 amino acids: CASSPGLAGVNEQFF. The DNA for the CDR3 is TGTGCCAGCAGCCCGGGACTAGCGGGAGTAAATGAGCAGTTCTTC. The rearrangement joins TRBV11-2 to TRBJ2-1, with 14 bases matching TRBD2. Per the germline V gene, CDR1 is SGHAT and CDR2 is FQNNGV. J lost 7 bases, V lost 5 bases, and 4 bases had no gene match. The CDR3 totals 15 residues. Variable domain in full (rest from reference TRBV11-2 and TRBJ2-1): EAGVAQSPRYKIIEKRQSVAFWCNPISGHATLYWYQQILGQGPKLLIQFQNNGVVDDSQLPKDRFSAERLKGVDSTLKIQPAKLEDSAVYLCASSPGLAGVNEQFFGPGTRLTVL.

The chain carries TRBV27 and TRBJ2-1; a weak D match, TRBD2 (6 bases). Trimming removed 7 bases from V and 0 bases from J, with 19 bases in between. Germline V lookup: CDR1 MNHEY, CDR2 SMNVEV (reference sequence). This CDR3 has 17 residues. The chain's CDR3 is CASTNSPKAGSYNEQFF. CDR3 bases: TGTGCCAGCACCAACTCCCCTAAAGCGGGCTCCTACAATGAGCAGTTCTTC.

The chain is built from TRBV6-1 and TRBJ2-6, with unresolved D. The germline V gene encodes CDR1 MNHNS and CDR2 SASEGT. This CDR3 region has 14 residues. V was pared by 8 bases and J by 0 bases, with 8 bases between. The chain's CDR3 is CASLESSGANVLTF. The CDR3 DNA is TGTGCCAGCCTCGAGAGCTCTGGGGCCAACGTCCTGACTTTC.

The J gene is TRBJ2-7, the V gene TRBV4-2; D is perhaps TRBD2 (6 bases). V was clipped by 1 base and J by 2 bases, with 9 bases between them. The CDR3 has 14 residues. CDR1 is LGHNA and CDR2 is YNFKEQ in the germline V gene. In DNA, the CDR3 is TGTGCCAGCAGCCAAGCGGGAGTGGCCTACGAGCAGTACTTC. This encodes CASSQAGVAYEQYF.

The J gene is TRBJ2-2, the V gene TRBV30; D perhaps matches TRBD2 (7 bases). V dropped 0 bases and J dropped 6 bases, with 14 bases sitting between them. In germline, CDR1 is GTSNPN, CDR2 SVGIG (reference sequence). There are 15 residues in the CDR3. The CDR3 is CAWSVAGARAGELFF. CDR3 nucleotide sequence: TGTGCCTGGAGTGTGGCGGGGGCTCGCGCCGGGGAGCTGTTTTTT.

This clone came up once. CDR3 DNA sequence: TGCAGTGCTGGGGTGGAGACCCAGTACTTC. Protein product: CSAGVETQYF. The gene calls are TRBV20-1 and TRBJ2-5, with D unresolved. V shed 5 bases and J shed 5 bases, with 6 bases lying between them. The CDR3 has 10 amino acids. CDR1 and CDR2 (germline): DFQATT, SNEGSKA (reference sequence).

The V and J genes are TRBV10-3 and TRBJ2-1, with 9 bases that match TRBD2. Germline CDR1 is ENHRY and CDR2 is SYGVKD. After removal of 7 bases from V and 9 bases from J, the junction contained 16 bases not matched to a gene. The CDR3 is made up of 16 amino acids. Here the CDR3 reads CAINTLLAGAFGEQFF. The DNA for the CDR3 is TGTGCCATCAACACGTTATTAGCGGGGGCCTTCGGTGAGCAGTTCTTC.

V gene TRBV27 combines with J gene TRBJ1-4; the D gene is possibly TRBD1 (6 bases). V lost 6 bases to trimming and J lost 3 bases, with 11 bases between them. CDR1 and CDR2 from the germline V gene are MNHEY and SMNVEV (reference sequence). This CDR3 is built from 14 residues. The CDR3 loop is CASRRGAANEKLFF. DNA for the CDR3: TGTGCCAGCAGGCGGGGGGCCGCTAATGAAAAACTGTTTTTT.

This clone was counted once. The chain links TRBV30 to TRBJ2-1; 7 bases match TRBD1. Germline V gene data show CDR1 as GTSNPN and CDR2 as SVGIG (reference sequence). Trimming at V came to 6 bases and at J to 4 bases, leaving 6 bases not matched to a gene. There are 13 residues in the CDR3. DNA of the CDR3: TGTGCCTGCCCTCGACAGGGATACAATGAGCAGTTCTTC. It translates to CACPRQGYNEQFF.

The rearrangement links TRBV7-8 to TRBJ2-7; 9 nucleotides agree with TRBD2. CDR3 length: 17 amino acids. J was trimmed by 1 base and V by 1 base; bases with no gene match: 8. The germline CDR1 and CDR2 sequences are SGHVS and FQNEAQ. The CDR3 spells CASSLDSGLAGSYEQYF. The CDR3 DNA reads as TGTGCCAGCAGCTTAGATTCTGGGCTAGCGGGATCCTACGAGCAGTACTTC. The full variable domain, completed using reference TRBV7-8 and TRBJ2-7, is GAGVSQSPRYKVAKRGQDVALRCDPISGHVSLFWYQQALGQGPEFLTYFQNEAQLDKSGLPSDRFFAERPEGSVSTLKIQRTQQEDSAVYLCASSLDSGLAGSYEQYFGPGTRLTVT.

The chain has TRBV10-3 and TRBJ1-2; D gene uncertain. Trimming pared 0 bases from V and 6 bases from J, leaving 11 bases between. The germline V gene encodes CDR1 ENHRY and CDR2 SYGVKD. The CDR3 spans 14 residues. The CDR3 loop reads CAISESGGNHGYTF. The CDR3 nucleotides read TGTGCCATCAGTGAGTCAGGAGGGAACCATGGCTACACCTTC.

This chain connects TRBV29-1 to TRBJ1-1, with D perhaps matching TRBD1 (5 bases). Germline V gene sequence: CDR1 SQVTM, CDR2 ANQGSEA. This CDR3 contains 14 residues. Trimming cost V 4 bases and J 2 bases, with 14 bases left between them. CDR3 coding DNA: TGCAGCGTTGTGGGGCAGATGGTTAACACTGAAGCTTTCTTT. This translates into CSVVGQMVNTEAFF.

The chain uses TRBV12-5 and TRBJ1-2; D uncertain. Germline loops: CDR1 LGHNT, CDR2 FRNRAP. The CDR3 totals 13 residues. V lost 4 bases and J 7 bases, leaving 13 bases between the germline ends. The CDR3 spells CASGSLPVAGYTF. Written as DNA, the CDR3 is TGTGCTAGTGGTTCTCTCCCGGTCGCTGGCTACACCTTC. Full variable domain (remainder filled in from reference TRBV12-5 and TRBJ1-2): DARVTQTPRHKVTEMGQEVTMRCQPILGHNTVFWYRQTMMQGLELLAYFRNRAPLDDSGMPKDRFSAEMPDATLATLKIQPSEPRDSAVYFCASGSLPVAGYTFGSGTRLTVV.

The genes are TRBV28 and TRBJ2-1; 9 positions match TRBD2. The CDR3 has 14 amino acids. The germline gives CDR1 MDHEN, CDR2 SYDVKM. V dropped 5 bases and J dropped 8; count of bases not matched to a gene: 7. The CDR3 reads CASSGTSLGDEQFF. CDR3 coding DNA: TGTGCCAGCAGTGGGACTAGCTTAGGGGATGAGCAGTTCTTC.

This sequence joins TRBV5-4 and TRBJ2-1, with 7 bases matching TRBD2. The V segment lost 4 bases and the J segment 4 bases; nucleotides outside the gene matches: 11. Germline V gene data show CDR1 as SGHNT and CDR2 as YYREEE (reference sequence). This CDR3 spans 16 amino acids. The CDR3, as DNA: TGTGCCAGCAGCCCGGGCGGCGGGAGTACATACAATGAGCAGTTCTTC. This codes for CASSPGGGSTYNEQFF.

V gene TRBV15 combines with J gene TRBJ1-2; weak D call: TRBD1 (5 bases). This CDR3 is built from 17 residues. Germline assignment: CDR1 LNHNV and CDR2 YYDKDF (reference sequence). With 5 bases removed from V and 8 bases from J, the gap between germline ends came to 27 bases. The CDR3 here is CATSVNPISGPRIGYTF. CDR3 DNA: TGTGCCACCAGCGTCAACCCCATATCAGGGCCTAGAATAGGCTACACCTTC.

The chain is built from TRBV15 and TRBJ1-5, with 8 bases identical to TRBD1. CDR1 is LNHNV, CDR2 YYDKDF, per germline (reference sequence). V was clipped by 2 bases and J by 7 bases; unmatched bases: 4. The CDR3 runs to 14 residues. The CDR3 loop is CATSRQGAGQPQHF. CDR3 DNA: TGTGCCACCAGCAGACAGGGGGCCGGGCAGCCCCAGCATTTT.

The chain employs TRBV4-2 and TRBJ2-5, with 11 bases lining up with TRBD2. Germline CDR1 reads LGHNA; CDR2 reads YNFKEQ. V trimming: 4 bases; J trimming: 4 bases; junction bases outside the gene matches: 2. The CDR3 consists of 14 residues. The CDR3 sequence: CASSPGTSGETQYF. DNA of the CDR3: TGTGCCAGCAGCCCCGGGACTAGCGGAGAGACCCAGTACTTC.

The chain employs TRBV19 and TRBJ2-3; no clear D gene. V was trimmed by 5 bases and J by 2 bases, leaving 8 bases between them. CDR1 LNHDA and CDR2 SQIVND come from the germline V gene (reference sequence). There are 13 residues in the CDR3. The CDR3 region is CASSPTLTDTQYF. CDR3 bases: TGTGCCAGTAGTCCTACCCTCACAGATACGCAGTATTTT. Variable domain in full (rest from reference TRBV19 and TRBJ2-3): DGGITQSPKYLFRKEGQNVTLSCEQNLNHDAMYWYRQDPGQGLRLIYYSQIVNDFQKGDIAEGYSVSREKKESFPLTVTSAQKNPTAFYLCASSPTLTDTQYFGPGTRLTVL.

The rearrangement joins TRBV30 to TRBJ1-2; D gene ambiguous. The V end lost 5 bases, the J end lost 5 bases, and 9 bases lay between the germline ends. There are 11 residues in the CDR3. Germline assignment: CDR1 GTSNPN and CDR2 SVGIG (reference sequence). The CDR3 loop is CAWRGGYGYTF. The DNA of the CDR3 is TGTGCCTGGCGGGGTGGGTATGGCTACACCTTC.